Listed here is a single T cell receptor (beta chain). The data were taken from a study of blood T cell repertoires in COVID-19. Study context: COVID-19 samples, acute and convalescent, were from the United States, Italy and Spain.

Germline CDR1 and CDR2: SGHNT and YYREEE (reference sequence). The V end was cut by 4 bases, the J end by 10 bases, with 23 bases between. The CDR3 has 15 amino acids. As processed by the authors: Reference gene primer amplification in the assay estimated nucleated cell counts. Only in-frame clones appear in the TCRdb table, and some are missing; sequencing was by immunoSEQ multiplex PCR. V, J and clone size reflect that table, while D and trimming were determined from the DNA. The profile shows approximately 260,000 clones, roughly 80% of them singletons. The sample taken for sequencing was peripheral blood. The sequence came from a woman older than 75 with acute or convalescent COVID-19. The chain has TRBV5-4 and TRBJ1-1; a weak D match, TRBD1 (5 bases). The CDR3 sequence is CASSESRSGGLGAFF. Here the CDR3 DNA reads TGTGCCAGCAGCGAATCTCGGTCCGGGGGACTCGGAGCTTTCTTT.